Given below is one TCR beta chain in context. These data belong to a study of blood T cell repertoires in COVID-19. Study overall: Material from acute and convalescent COVID-19 was sourced from the United States, Italy and Spain. The analysed material was cDNA or gDNA that came from T cells, B-cell-depleted T cells, or PBMCs.

Authors' analysis steps: By means of reference gene primer amplification, nucleated cell counts were estimated. Repertoires were generated with immunoSEQ multiplex PCR, while TCRdb's copy carries only in-frame clones and drops some. V, J and clone size are those of that table, while D and trimming were read from the DNA. The sample carries 84,000 or so clones, 75% to 85% recorded once. Material for sequencing was peripheral blood. The clonotype comes from a woman of 80 years or more with acute or convalescent COVID-19.

The CDR3 coding sequence is TGTGCCAGCAGCGTAGCTCTCGGACAGGGAGACTATGGCTACACCTTC. Translating it yields CASSVALGQGDYGYTF. The V call is TRBV9, the J call TRBJ1-2; 8 bases align to TRBD1. Unmatched junction bases numbered 7, after V lost 0 bases and J lost 3 bases. CDR1 and CDR2 from the germline V gene are SGDLS and YYNGEE. This CDR3 spans 16 amino acids.